A single sample is the source of the 24 T cell receptor beta chains below, sequenced in a study of Tregs in tolerant kidney transplant recipients. Related graft donors supplied nonmyeloablative bone marrow transplants, and mixed chimerism was transient. Assay: immunoSEQ multiplex PCR; the TCRdb copy retains only in-frame clones and omits some. The table has around 61,000 clones, over 75% seen once; the top ten hold roughly 4%. This sample comprised CD4+ T cells from blood (PBMCs), obtained 6 months after the transplant. Source of these receptors: a human patient who received a combined kidney and bone marrow transplant. Some T cells may have come from the graft donor.

The chain recombines TRBV4-2 with TRBJ2-5, with 11 bases aligning to TRBD2. The CDR3 loop spans 15 amino acids. J gave up 3 bases and V 0 bases, and 0 bases lay outside the gene matches. The germline gives CDR1 LGHNA, CDR2 YNFKEQ. The CDR3 loop reads CASSQEGLAEETQYF. Written as DNA, the CDR3 is TGTGCCAGCAGCCAAGAGGGACTAGCGGAAGAGACCCAGTACTTC.

This rearrangement joins TRBV18 to TRBJ1-2, with 10 bases that match TRBD1. Germline V gives CDR1 KGHSH, CDR2 LQKENI. CDR3 length: 15 residues. Trimming took 3 bases from V and 0 from J; bases not matched to a gene: 1. The CDR3 DNA reads as TGTGCCAGCTCACCGGGACAGGGGACTAACTATGGCTACACCTTC. Its protein is CASSPGQGTNYGYTF. Based on the CDR3 plus reference TRBV18 and TRBJ1-2, the full variable domain is NAGVMQNPRHLVRRRGQEARLRCSPMKGHSHVYWYRQLPEEGLKFMVYLQKENIIDESGMPKERFSAEFPKEGPSILRIQQVVRGDSAAYFCASSPGQGTNYGYTFGSGTRLTVV.

CDR3 sequence (DNA): TGTGCCAGCAGTACGCAGGGGGCGAGCAATCAGCCCCAGCATTTT. The encoded protein is CASSTQGASNQPQHF. The chain combines TRBV27 with TRBJ1-5; TRBD1 matches 8 bases. V lost 5 bases and J lost 1; bases outside the gene matches: 4. This CDR3 spans 15 amino acids. Per the germline V gene, CDR1 is MNHEY and CDR2 is SMNVEV (reference sequence).

The rearrangement joins TRBV6-1 to TRBJ2-7; no reliable D call. Germline CDR1 MNHNS, CDR2 SASEGT. This CDR3 has 12 amino acids. Between the trimmed V and J ends, which lost 7 bases and 3 bases, there was a span of 10 bases. Written as DNA, the CDR3 is TGTGCCAGCAAGAGAACCCTCTACGAGCAGTACTTC. It encodes CASKRTLYEQYF.

This chain connects TRBV4-2 to TRBJ2-2, with D possibly TRBD1 on 6 matching bases. The V and J ends lost 4 bases and 2 bases respectively, with 14 bases between them. The germline CDR1 and CDR2 sequences are LGHNA and YNFKEQ. The CDR3 extends over 16 amino acids. CDR3 DNA sequence: TGTGCCAGCAGCCCAGTTAACAGGGCTAACACCGGGGAGCTGTTTTTT. It is translated as CASSPVNRANTGELFF.

The V gene is TRBV4-2, the J gene TRBJ2-5, with D possibly being TRBD2 (5 bases). The J call may be wrong; the DNA end is better matched by TRBJ2-7. The V gene's germline CDR1 is LGHNA and CDR2 YNFKEQ. This CDR3 has 15 residues. The CDR3 region is CASSQDQRSSYEQYF. CDR3 DNA: TGTGCCAGCAGCCAAGACCAGCGGAGCTCCTACGAGCAGTACTTC.

The chain recombines TRBV9 with TRBJ2-7, with TRBD2 matching over 8 bases. Germline V gene sequence: CDR1 SGDLS, CDR2 YYNGEE. V lost 0 bases to trimming and J lost 7 bases; unmatched junction nucleotides: 9. This CDR3 spans 15 amino acids. DNA of the CDR3: TGTGCCAGCAGCGTAGGTTTAGGGCTAGCGGGTGAGCAGTACTTC. Amino acid sequence: CASSVGLGLAGEQYF.

The gene calls are TRBV15 and TRBJ1-2; 7 bases fit TRBD1. CDR1 is LNHNV and CDR2 is YYDKDF in the germline V gene (reference sequence). This CDR3 comprises 17 residues. After removal of 0 bases from V and 8 bases from J, the junction contained 15 bases not matched to a gene. This CDR3 is CATSRDADSWGQRGYTF. The CDR3 DNA reads TGTGCCACCAGCAGAGACGCGGACAGTTGGGGACAGAGAGGCTACACCTTC.

The chain is built from TRBV30 and TRBJ2-7; the match to TRBD2 covers 7 bases. The J segment lost 1 base and the V segment lost 3 bases, leaving 12 bases of the junction unmatched. This CDR3 has 16 amino acids. Germline loops: CDR1 GTSNPN, CDR2 SVGIG (reference sequence). The DNA of the CDR3 is TGTGCCTGGAGAGGAAGGTCCCCGGGGGGTTCCTACGAGCAGTACTTC. Translation gives CAWRGRSPGGSYEQYF.

The chain combines TRBV7-3 with TRBJ2-2; 7 positions match TRBD1. The trim removed 5 bases at V and 7 bases at J, leaving 4 bases unmatched. The CDR3 has 13 amino acids. CDR1 and CDR2 (germline): SGHTA, FQGTGA. The CDR3 DNA sequence: TGTGCCAGCAGCATACAGGGGCGCGGGGAGCTGTTTTTT. It encodes CASSIQGRGELFF.

The J gene is TRBJ1-4, the V gene TRBV20-1; D gene ambiguous. CDR1 and CDR2 (germline): DFQATT, SNEGSKA (reference sequence). V was clipped by 7 bases and J by 6 bases, with 9 bases between them. The CDR3 runs 11 residues. For the CDR3, the DNA is TGCAGTGTTGAGGGAGATGAAAAACTGTTTTTT. Amino acids: CSVEGDEKLFF.

This clone was seen more than once but under ten times. V usage is TRBV4-3 and J usage is TRBJ2-1; 14 bases fit TRBD2. The CDR3 runs 16 residues. Germline V gene sequence: CDR1 LGHNA, CDR2 YSLEER. V was pared by 1 base and J by 9 bases, with 5 bases of the junction left unmatched. CDR3 coding DNA: TGCGCCAGCAGCCAAGTACTGGGACTAGCGGGAGTTGAGCAGTTCTTC. The encoded protein is CASSQVLGLAGVEQFF.

V usage is TRBV11-2 and J usage is TRBJ2-1; 11 nucleotides agree with TRBD2. With V trimmed by 5 bases and J by 6 bases, 9 bases remained unmatched. Germline V lookup: CDR1 SGHAT, CDR2 FQNNGV. The length of the CDR3 is 16 residues. CDR3 in amino acids: CASSRIAGGPGNEQFF. In DNA, the CDR3 is TGTGCCAGCAGCCGTATAGCGGGGGGGCCAGGCAATGAGCAGTTCTTC.

The genes are TRBV18 and TRBJ1-2, with 7 positions matching TRBD1. The germline V gene encodes CDR1 KGHSH and CDR2 LQKENI. Trimming at V came to 8 bases and at J to 0 bases, leaving 3 bases not matched to a gene. This CDR3 comprises 13 residues. The DNA of the CDR3 is TGTGCCAGCCTGGACAGGACTAACTATGGCTACACCTTC. Translating gives CASLDRTNYGYTF.

The V gene is TRBV5-4, the J gene TRBJ2-7; 8 positions match TRBD1. This CDR3 contains 13 residues. V lost 4 bases to trimming and J lost 3 bases; unmatched junction nucleotides: 3. Germline CDR1 is SGHNT and CDR2 is YYREEE (reference sequence). The CDR3 here is CASSMGQDYEQYF. Here the CDR3 DNA reads TGTGCCAGCAGCATGGGACAGGACTACGAGCAGTACTTC.

This rearrangement joins TRBV5-1 to TRBJ1-4, with 7 positions matching TRBD1. Unmatched junction bases numbered 10, after V lost 4 bases and J lost 10 bases. The length of the CDR3 is 14 residues. CDR1 and CDR2 from the germline V gene are SGHRS and YFSETQ. The chain's CDR3 is CASSLRQGVGKLFF. The CDR3 DNA reads TGCGCCAGCAGCCTCCGACAGGGAGTGGGAAAACTGTTTTTT.

This chain links TRBV9 with TRBJ2-5; TRBD2 matches 7 bases. CDR1 is SGDLS, CDR2 YYNGEE, per germline. CDR3 length: 12 residues. J gave up 7 bases and V 4 bases, and 4 bases lay outside the gene matches. The DNA of the CDR3 is TGTGCCAGCAGCCCCCCGGGGGGGACCCAGTACTTC. This encodes CASSPPGGTQYF.

The V call is TRBV4-2, the J call TRBJ2-2; 7 positions agree with TRBD2. The V segment lost 0 bases and the J segment 4 bases; nucleotides outside the gene matches: 8. This CDR3 has 17 amino acids. Germline-derived CDR1 and CDR2 are LGHNA and YNFKEQ. The CDR3: CASSQDGGGPLTGELFF. CDR3 coding DNA: TGTGCCAGCAGCCAAGATGGCGGGGGACCGCTCACCGGGGAGCTGTTTTTT.

The chain joins TRBV12-2 to TRBJ1-5. TRBV12-2 is assigned pseudogene status. The CDR3 loop spans 17 amino acids. CDR3 DNA: TGTGCAAGTCGCTTATTGGGGGGGAGTTATAGCAATCAGCCCCAGCATTTT. The encoded protein is CASRLLGGSYSNQPQHF.

Only one count was recorded for this clone. The rearrangement joins TRBV7-3 to TRBJ2-1, with D perhaps TRBD2 (6 bases). V lost 2 bases and J 2 bases, leaving 10 bases between the germline ends. The CDR3 runs to 15 residues. Germline CDR1 and CDR2: SGHTA and FQGTGA. CDR3 sequence: CASSLVAGTYNEQFF. As DNA, the CDR3 is TGTGCCAGCAGCTTAGTGGCGGGGACCTACAATGAGCAGTTCTTC. The variable domain in full, with the rest retrieved from reference TRBV7-3 and TRBJ2-1, is GAGVSQTPSNKVTEKGKYVELRCDPISGHTALYWYRQSLGQGPEFLIYFQGTGAADDSGLPNDRFFAVRPEGSVSTLKIQRTERGDSAVYLCASSLVAGTYNEQFFGPGTRLTVL.

This chain uses TRBV21-1 with TRBJ1-2. TRBV21-1 is a pseudogene. CDR3 size: 17 residues. CDR3 nucleotide sequence: TGTGCCAGCAGCAAAGCGAGGTATGACCATGATCACAATGGCTACACCTTC. Amino acids: CASSKARYDHDHNGYTF.

The chain carries TRBV15 and TRBJ1-2; D is undetermined. Germline V gives CDR1 LNHNV, CDR2 YYDKDF (reference sequence). Trimming left V 0 bases short and J 5 bases short, with 13 bases between. The CDR3 contains 15 residues. The CDR3: CATSREGGGYYGYTF. In nucleotides, the CDR3 is TGTGCCACCAGCAGAGAAGGTGGCGGCTATTATGGCTACACCTTC.

This chain links TRBV5-1 with TRBJ2-5, with 8 bases fitting TRBD2. The V segment lost 0 bases and the J segment 5 bases; nucleotides outside the gene matches: 6. CDR3 length: 15 amino acids. Per the germline V gene, CDR1 is SGHRS and CDR2 is YFSETQ. CDR3 bases: TGCGCCAGCAGCTTGGCGGGGGGGGCCGATGAGACCCAGTACTTC. Translated, it gives CASSLAGGADETQYF.

The chain is built from TRBV7-9 and TRBJ2-1, with 9 bases fitting TRBD1. The junction had 16 bases not matched to a gene; V was cut back by 4 bases and J by 9 bases. This CDR3 comprises 17 residues. Germline loops: CDR1 SEHNR, CDR2 FQNEAQ (reference sequence). The CDR3 region is CASSSPKTGGGGSEQFF. As DNA, the CDR3 is TGTGCCAGCAGCTCACCGAAGACAGGGGGGGGTGGGAGTGAGCAGTTCTTC.